One and the same sample provided the 15 T cell receptor beta chains below, sequenced in a study of blood T cells in healthy people across ages. PCR was performed a second time for 7 to 11 cycles using a sample-barcoded 5' primer and a J-beta primer mix. MiXCR, applied by TCRdb to the 5' RACE reads, yields one record per CDR3 protein. The sample has fewer than 2,000,000 distinct CDR3 sequences, roughly a third seen once. Sequences were obtained from blood. All receptors come from a woman aged 30 to 39 in good health.

This clonotype has a count of ten or more. V usage is TRBV20-1 and J usage is TRBJ2-7, with 7 bases matching TRBD1. This CDR3 is built from 14 residues. The ends lost 4 bases at V and 3 bases at J; junction bases unmatched: 9. Germline CDR1 reads DFQATT; CDR2 reads SNEGSKA (reference sequence). CDR3 loop: CSAKFGTALYEQYF. Here the CDR3 DNA reads TGCAGTGCTAAATTCGGGACAGCTCTCTACGAGCAGTACTTC.

The gene calls are TRBV5-1 and TRBJ2-5; no definite D call. The last part of the DNA fits TRBJ2-7 better; the J call may be wrong. The CDR3 has 12 residues. Per the germline V gene, CDR1 is SGHRS and CDR2 is YFSETQ. The CDR3 is CASSPDVHEQYF. The CDR3 DNA is TGCGCCAGCAGCCCGGACGTCCACGAGCAGTACTTC.

The chain carries TRBV20-1 and TRBJ1-2, with D perhaps matching TRBD1 (5 bases). CDR3 length: 13 residues. CDR1 is DFQATT, CDR2 SNEGSKA, per germline (reference sequence). Deletions cut 5 bases from V and 8 bases from J, with 18 bases between. Written as DNA, the CDR3 is TGCAGTGCTTTGGAGGGACGGGGGGACGGCTACACCTTC. Protein: CSALEGRGDGYTF.

Comments on this clonotype: This may come from a read error, since a much larger clone is one base off. The genes are TRBV20-1 and TRBJ1-2; D perhaps matches TRBD1 (5 bases). The germline V and J ends were trimmed by 8 bases and 8 bases, with 24 bases remaining between them. Looked up from germline, CDR1 is DFQATT and CDR2 is SNEGSKA (reference sequence). This CDR3 is 14 amino acids long. The chain's CDR3 is CSSPNDGAFLGYTF. CDR3 in DNA: TGCAGTTCCCCAAATGACGGGGCCTTTCTAGGCTACACCTTC.

The chain recombines TRBV4-2 with TRBJ1-2; perhaps TRBD1 as D (5 bases). Trimming removed 0 bases from V and 11 bases from J, with 16 bases in between. This CDR3 contains 14 residues. Germline lookup yields CDR1 LGHNA and CDR2 YNFKEQ. CDR3 region: CASSQESGPKIYTF. The CDR3 nucleotides are TGTGCCAGCAGCCAAGAGTCGGGGCCAAAAATTTACACCTTC.

The chain is built from TRBV27 and TRBJ1-4, with no clear D. This CDR3 has 14 amino acids. CDR1 and CDR2 from the germline V gene are MNHEY and SMNVEV (reference sequence). Trimming cost V 2 bases and J 10 bases, with 14 bases left between them. CDR3 residues: CASSLKYAGGKLFF. The CDR3 DNA follows: TGTGCCAGCAGTTTAAAGTATGCTGGCGGAAAACTGTTTTTT. The whole variable domain, remainder taken from reference TRBV27 and TRBJ1-4, is EAQVTQNPRYLITVTGKKLTVTCSQNMNHEYMSWYRQDPGLGLRQIYYSMNVEVTDKGDVPEGYKVSRKEKRNFPLILESPSPNQTSLYFCASSLKYAGGKLFFGSGTQLSVL.

This clonotype has a handful of counts. The gene calls are TRBV5-5 and TRBJ2-7; possible D gene TRBD1, 6 bases. Trimming took off 7 bases at V and 0 bases at J, with 14 bases between the two ends. Looked up from germline, CDR1 is SGHKS and CDR2 is YYEKEE (reference sequence). This CDR3 contains 14 residues. CDR3 nucleotides: TGTGCCAGCGCCGACGACAGGCACTCCTACGAGCAGTACTTC. This gives the protein CASADDRHSYEQYF.

There are a few counts of this clonotype. The chain joins TRBV4-1 to TRBJ2-7; 10 bases align to TRBD1. CDR3 length equals 16 residues. J lost 3 bases, V lost 2 bases, and 7 bases had no gene match. Germline V CDR1 and CDR2: MGHRA, YSYEKL. CDR3: CASSQTIDRGLYEQYF. The CDR3 DNA follows: TGCGCCAGCAGCCAAACAATCGACAGGGGGCTCTACGAGCAGTACTTC.

The V gene is TRBV4-1, the J gene TRBJ1-2; TRBD1 agrees at 7 bases. With 3 bases clipped from V and 4 bases from J, the junction kept 5 bases outside the gene matches. CDR1 and CDR2 from the germline V gene are MGHRA and YSYEKL. This CDR3 comprises 14 residues. The CDR3 DNA sequence: TGCGCCAGCAGCCACGGACAGGACGTCTATGGCTACACCTTC. Amino acids: CASSHGQDVYGYTF.

This clonotype was counted a few times. The chain couples TRBV5-1 to TRBJ2-1; 14 positions match TRBD2. The CDR3 has 15 residues. The V and J ends lost 5 bases and 8 bases, in that order; junction bases with no gene match: 6. Germline V CDR1 and CDR2: SGHRS, YFSETQ. In DNA form, the CDR3 reads TGCGCCAGCAGACGACTAGCGGGAGGGCCGGATGAGCAGTTCTTC. This encodes CASRRLAGGPDEQFF.

This clonotype was found a few times. The chain combines TRBV20-1 with TRBJ1-4, with D perhaps TRBD1 (5 bases). V lost 3 bases, J lost 4 bases, and 12 bases lay in between. CDR1 is DFQATT, CDR2 SNEGSKA, per germline (reference sequence). CDR3 size: 14 residues. This CDR3 reads CSASFGTINEKLFF. Written as DNA, the CDR3 is TGCAGTGCTAGCTTTGGGACTATTAATGAAAAACTGTTTTTT.

This clonotype has a handful of counts. J is TRBJ2-1 and V is TRBV7-2; TRBD2 aligns across 7 bases. With 7 bases clipped from V and 3 bases from J, the junction kept 9 bases outside the gene matches. This CDR3 region has 15 residues. Germline V gene sequence: CDR1 SGHTA, CDR2 FQGNSA. CDR3 sequence: CASTPSAGNYNEQFF. The CDR3 DNA reads as TGTGCCAGCACCCCCTCAGCGGGAAACTACAATGAGCAGTTCTTC.

The rearrangement uses TRBV10-3 and TRBJ1-1; 11 bases match TRBD1. The germline gives CDR1 ENHRY, CDR2 SYGVKD. The CDR3 runs to 17 residues. J lost 1 base, V lost 4 bases, and 8 bases had no gene match. The CDR3 DNA follows: TGTGCCATCAGTGTGAGGGGGACAGGGGGATCGAACACTGAAGCTTTCTTT. Protein sequence: CAISVRGTGGSNTEAFF.

This clonotype has at least ten counts. This rearrangement joins TRBV12-3 or TRBV12-4 to TRBJ2-5, with TRBD1 matching over 8 bases. The CDR3 is 16 amino acids. V gave up 4 bases and J gave up 3 bases; unmatched junction bases: 10. Here the CDR3 DNA reads TGTGCCAGCAGTTCAACGACAGGGGCGGTAGAAGAGACCCAGTACTTC. This gives the protein CASSSTTGAVEETQYF.

V gene TRBV20-1 combines with J gene TRBJ2-1; D remains unclear. CDR3 length equals 14 residues. V was trimmed by 1 base and J by 2 bases, leaving 9 bases between them. Germline CDR1 DFQATT, CDR2 SNEGSKA (reference sequence). The CDR3 nucleotides are TGCAGTGCTAGAGGTGGAGTCACCTACAATGAGCAGTTCTTC. Its protein product is CSARGGVTYNEQFF.